The entry that follows covers one T cell receptor beta chain sequence. These data are taken from a study of blood T cell repertoires in COVID-19. Study details: Donors in the United States, Italy and Spain gave samples during acute or convalescent COVID-19.

Produced via immunoSEQ multiplex PCR; TCRdb's table is partial and in-frame only. The sample has around 180,000 clones, around four fifths seen once. The V segment lost 2 bases and the J segment 3 bases; nucleotides outside the gene matches: 1. Germline V gene sequence: CDR1 SEHNR, CDR2 FQNEAQ (reference sequence). The CDR3 extends over 14 amino acids. Source material: peripheral blood. This clonotype was obtained from a woman in her 30s with acute or convalescent COVID-19. The V and J genes are TRBV7-9 and TRBJ1-1; the match to TRBD1 covers 9 bases. The CDR3 nucleotides are TGTGCCAGCAGCTTAAGGGACAGGGACACTGAAGCTTTCTTT. The encoded protein is CASSLRDRDTEAFF.